The clone carrying this T cell receptor (beta chain) was observed once. Per the authors' pipeline: Estimation of nucleated cell counts relied on the amplification of reference gene primers. Data came from immunoSEQ multiplex PCR; TCRdb stores just in-frame clones and leaves some out. Clonal size and the V and J genes are those of that table, whereas D and trimming came from the DNA. The sample has about 670,000 clones; about 87% are singletons. These data belong to a study of blood T cell repertoires in COVID-19. The wider study: Collection of acute and convalescent COVID-19 samples took place in the United States, Italy and Spain.

This TCR came from a woman younger than 35 with acute or convalescent COVID-19. Input material: peripheral blood.

The CDR3 coding sequence is TGTGCCAGCAGATTGAGGAATTTTAACACTGAAGCTTTCTTT. Translation gives CASRLRNFNTEAFF. The chain combines TRBV2 with TRBJ1-1; D is ambiguous. Trimming removed 6 bases from V and 2 bases from J, with 13 bases in between. The CDR3 is made up of 14 amino acids. Germline-derived CDR1 and CDR2 are SNHLY and FYNNEI.